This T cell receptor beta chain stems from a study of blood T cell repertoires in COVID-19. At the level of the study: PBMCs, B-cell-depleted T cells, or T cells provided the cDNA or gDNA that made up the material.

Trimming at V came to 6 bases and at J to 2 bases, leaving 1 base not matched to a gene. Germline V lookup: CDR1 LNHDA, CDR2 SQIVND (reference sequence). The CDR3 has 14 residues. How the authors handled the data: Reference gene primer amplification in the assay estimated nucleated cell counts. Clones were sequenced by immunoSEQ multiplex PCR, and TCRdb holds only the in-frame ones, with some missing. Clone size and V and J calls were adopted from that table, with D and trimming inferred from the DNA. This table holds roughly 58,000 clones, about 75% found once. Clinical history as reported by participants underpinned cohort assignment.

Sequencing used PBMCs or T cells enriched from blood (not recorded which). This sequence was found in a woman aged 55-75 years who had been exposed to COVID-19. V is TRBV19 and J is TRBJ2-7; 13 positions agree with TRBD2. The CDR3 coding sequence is TGTGCCAGTAGAACTAGCGGGAGGGCCTACGAGCAGTACTTC. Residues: CASRTSGRAYEQYF. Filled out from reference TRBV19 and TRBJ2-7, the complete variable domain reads DGGITQSPKYLFRKEGQNVTLSCEQNLNHDAMYWYRQDPGQGLRLIYYSQIVNDFQKGDIAEGYSVSREKKESFPLTVTSAQKNPTAFYLCASRTSGRAYEQYFGPGTRLTVT.